This T cell receptor beta chain was recovered during a study of radiotherapy plus CTLA-4 blockade in lung cancer. About the study: There were objective responses in 18% of patients, and roughly 32% had disease control. Findings and caveats of the study: After radiotherapy and ipilimumab, tumor-derived clones expanded in peripheral blood. Reported findings show early blood T cell clone dynamics, with interferon-beta, best predicted response.

Generated by immunoSEQ multiplex PCR, the TCRdb table keeps only in-frame clones and is missing some. The sample includes roughly 40,000 clones, 75% to 80% of them seen just once. This CDR3 comprises 16 residues. J lost 1 base, V lost 4 bases, and 8 bases had no gene match. The V gene's germline CDR1 is SGHDT and CDR2 YYEEEE. Chemo-refractory metastatic non-small-cell lung cancer patients received focal radiation with ipilimumab CTLA-4 blockade. Points on this clone: Antigen unknown.

This clonotype was obtained from a human donor with non-small cell lung cancer that progressed on radiotherapy plus ipilimumab. Sample: peripheral blood, taken from a patient treated with radiotherapy plus ipilimumab. The V gene is TRBV5-6, the J gene TRBJ2-3; 8 nucleotides match TRBD2. CDR3 amino acids: CASSLTSGFGTDTQYF. DNA of the CDR3: TGTGCCAGCAGCCTTACTAGCGGTTTTGGCACAGATACGCAGTATTTT.